A single sample is the source of the 22 T cell receptor beta chains below, sequenced in a study of blood T cell repertoires in COVID-19 (dated by TCRdb to the early 2020s). Library generation was performed with the immunoSEQ multiplex PCR assay. The source is immuneACCESS, and TCRdb retained only in-frame sequences with V and J called. Part of the clones is not carried over; for the studies checked, unresolved V genes explain less than half of this, and the remainder is unexplained. The sample records around 380,000 clones, around 87% of which are singletons. The ten largest clones take up approximately 1.3% of the sample. The specimen sequenced was PBMCs or T cells enriched from blood (not recorded which). All receptors derive from a man aged 30 to 39 who had recovered from COVID-19.

The J gene is TRBJ1-1, the V gene TRBV5-5; 7 bases line up with TRBD1. The germline gives CDR1 SGHKS, CDR2 YYEKEE (reference sequence). CDR3 length: 18 amino acids. Trimming cost V 3 bases and J 0 bases; bases outside gene matches: 14. The CDR3 region is CASSWLHRGLTMNTEAFF. In nucleotides, the CDR3 is TGTGCCAGCAGCTGGTTGCACAGGGGCTTAACTATGAACACTGAAGCTTTCTTT.

The chain couples TRBV19 to TRBJ1-6, with D possibly matching TRBD1 (6 bases). The CDR3 is 13 residues long. Trimming stripped 5 bases from V and 8 bases from J, with 10 bases between. Germline-derived CDR1 and CDR2 are LNHDA and SQIVND (reference sequence). CDR3 DNA sequence: TGTGCCAGTAGTGGGAACAGGGATTCACCCCTCCACTTT. This sequence encodes CASSGNRDSPLHF.

This sequence joins TRBV7-3 and TRBJ2-2; D might be TRBD2 (5 bases). Germline V gene data show CDR1 as SGHTA and CDR2 as FQGTGA. The CDR3 has 13 amino acids. Trimming cost V 1 base and J 6 bases, with 6 bases left between them. The CDR3 here is CASSLMEAGELFF. The CDR3 DNA follows: TGTGCCAGCAGCTTAATGGAGGCCGGGGAGCTGTTTTTT.

This chain uses TRBV11-2 with TRBJ1-2, with TRBD1 as a possible D gene (5 bases). The germline V gene has CDR1 SGHAT and CDR2 FQNNGV. The CDR3 consists of 14 residues. Deletions cut 2 bases from V and 4 bases from J, with 11 bases between. CDR3 loop: CASSLQGFVYGYTF. The CDR3, as DNA: TGTGCCAGCAGCTTACAGGGTTTTGTCTATGGCTACACCTTC.

As to this clone: Other DNA sequences of this sample code for an identical CDR3. The chain couples TRBV7-2 to TRBJ1-3; 7 bases align to TRBD1. The germline V gene has CDR1 SGHTA and CDR2 FQGNSA. The trim removed 3 bases at V and 2 bases at J, leaving 1 base unmatched. CDR3 length equals 14 residues. The CDR3 spells CASSLTGTGNTIYF. Here the CDR3 DNA reads TGTGCCAGCAGCTTGACAGGGACTGGAAACACCATATATTTT.

The gene calls are TRBV19 and TRBJ2-3; TRBD1 is a possible D gene (7 bases). CDR3 length equals 15 residues. The germline gives CDR1 LNHDA, CDR2 SQIVND (reference sequence). Deletions cut 10 bases from V and 6 bases from J, with 23 bases between. The CDR3 coding sequence is TGTGCCACCAGGAGAGCAGGGGGGTTGGTGGATACGCAGTATTTT. This gives the protein CATRRAGGLVDTQYF.

The V and J genes are TRBV27 and TRBJ1-1; D call uncertain. The CDR3 contains 13 residues. Germline V gene sequence: CDR1 MNHEY, CDR2 SMNVEV (reference sequence). Trimming left V 4 bases short and J 10 bases short, with 16 bases between. The CDR3 nucleotides are TGTGCCAGCAGTTCACGCCCGGGGATGATAGCTTTCTTT. Protein product: CASSSRPGMIAFF.

The chain couples TRBV19 to TRBJ1-1, with a possible D match to TRBD1 (5 bases). Germline V gives CDR1 LNHDA, CDR2 SQIVND (reference sequence). The V and J ends lost 2 bases and 3 bases respectively, with 10 bases between them. The length of the CDR3 is 14 residues. The CDR3 bases are TGTGCCAGTAGTATAAGGGGCGCGGACACTGAAGCTTTCTTT. It codes for CASSIRGADTEAFF.

Written as DNA, the CDR3 is TGTGCCAGCATCCCGAAGCGGGGGGGCCGTGATACGCAGTATTTT. Translating gives CASIPKRGGRDTQYF. The chain joins TRBV27 to TRBJ2-3; TRBD2 agrees at 10 bases. CDR1 is MNHEY, CDR2 SMNVEV, per germline (reference sequence). Trimming at V came to 7 bases and at J to 6 bases, leaving 10 bases not matched to a gene. This CDR3 comprises 15 residues.

Points on this clone: Other DNA sequences in this specimen translate into the identical CDR3. The chain couples TRBV5-1 to TRBJ2-5; D perhaps matches TRBD2 (7 bases). Germline lookup yields CDR1 SGHRS and CDR2 YFSETQ. Trimming shortened V by 0 bases and J by 5 bases, and 11 bases separated the two germline ends. This CDR3 comprises 14 residues. CDR3 loop: CASSLAGGRETQYF. The DNA for the CDR3 is TGCGCCAGCAGCTTGGCCGGGGGGCGTGAGACCCAGTACTTC.

The chain combines TRBV19 with TRBJ1-2; no reliable D call. CDR1 is LNHDA, CDR2 SQIVND, per germline (reference sequence). This CDR3 region has 14 residues. Deletions cut 4 bases from V and 2 bases from J, with 11 bases between. The CDR3 is CASSSPGGNYGYTF. CDR3 nucleotides: TGTGCCAGTAGTAGTCCAGGAGGGAACTATGGCTACACCTTC. Using reference TRBV19 and TRBJ1-2 for the parts outside the CDR3, the full variable domain is DGGITQSPKYLFRKEGQNVTLSCEQNLNHDAMYWYRQDPGQGLRLIYYSQIVNDFQKGDIAEGYSVSREKKESFPLTVTSAQKNPTAFYLCASSSPGGNYGYTFGSGTRLTVV.

V usage is TRBV10-1 and J usage is TRBJ1-5; D is possibly TRBD1 (5 bases). The CDR3 contains 16 residues. Germline CDR1 is WNHNN and CDR2 is SYGVQD (reference sequence). V was trimmed by 6 bases and J by 0 bases, leaving 15 bases between them. CDR3 sequence (DNA): TGCGCCAGCAGACAATTGGGGGGTTATAGCAATCAGCCCCAGCATTTT. Translation gives CASRQLGGYSNQPQHF.

The CDR3 DNA is TGTGCCAGCGGGCAGGGAGGTAATTCACCCCTCCACTTT. Translated: CASGQGGNSPLHF. V usage is TRBV9 and J usage is TRBJ1-6, with a possible D match to TRBD1 (5 bases). CDR1 and CDR2 (germline): SGDLS, YYNGEE. This CDR3 has 13 amino acids. Trimming cost V 7 bases and J 6 bases, with 11 bases left between them. The whole variable domain, filled in from reference TRBV9 and TRBJ1-6, reads DSGVTQTPKHLITATGQRVTLRCSPRSGDLSVYWYQQSLDQGLQFLIQYYNGEERAKGNILERFSAQQFPDLHSELNLSSLELGDSALYFCASGQGGNSPLHFGNGTRLTVT.

This chain links TRBV6-5 with TRBJ1-2; D might be TRBD1 (6 bases). Per the germline V gene, CDR1 is MNHEY and CDR2 is SVGAGI. The CDR3 loop spans 13 amino acids. V lost 8 bases to trimming and J lost 0 bases, with 10 bases between them. CDR3 loop: CASGRGPNYGYTF. CDR3 nucleotide sequence: TGTGCCAGCGGCAGGGGACCTAACTATGGCTACACCTTC.

On this clone: One end of the junction varies from germline; a read error may be responsible. The chain couples TRBV20-1 to TRBJ1-3, with a possible D match to TRBD1 (5 bases). The CDR3 runs 11 residues. CDR1 is DFQATT and CDR2 is SNEGSKA in the germline V gene (reference sequence). The CDR3 loop is CSARYDRLEKF. Written as DNA, the CDR3 is TGCAGTGCTAGATATGACAGACTAGAAAAATTT.

This chain joins TRBV6-2 or TRBV6-3 and TRBJ1-1, with 7 bases identical to TRBD1. The CDR3 totals 17 residues. V gave up 2 bases and J gave up 0 bases; unmatched junction bases: 9. Looked up from germline, CDR1 is MNHEY and CDR2 is SVGEGT. The CDR3 reads CASSYGGGAGMNTEAFF. CDR3 DNA: TGTGCCAGCAGTTACGGAGGGGGCGCGGGAATGAACACTGAAGCTTTCTTT.

The rearrangement uses TRBV9 and TRBJ2-2; the D gene is possibly TRBD1 (6 bases). Germline CDR1 is SGDLS and CDR2 is YYNGEE. This CDR3 is 17 amino acids long. V was shortened by 3 bases and J by 1 base, with 16 bases between the two germline ends. The DNA of the CDR3 is TGTGCCAGCAGCGGGTTCCCGGGACATCAGAACACCGGGGAGCTGTTTTTT. Translating it yields CASSGFPGHQNTGELFF.

The V call is TRBV18, the J call TRBJ1-1, with TRBD1 as a possible D gene (6 bases). CDR1 is KGHSH, CDR2 LQKENI, per germline. The CDR3 spans 15 residues. The V end was cut by 3 bases, the J end by 0 bases, with 11 bases between. For the CDR3, the DNA is TGTGCCAGCTCACCCAGCGGGACACTGAACACTGAAGCTTTCTTT. Translation gives CASSPSGTLNTEAFF.

The chain employs TRBV6-1 and TRBJ1-2, with a possible D match to TRBD1 (6 bases). CDR1 and CDR2 (germline): MNHNS, SASEGT. V gave up 2 bases and J gave up 2 bases, with 18 bases separating them. The CDR3 runs 17 residues. The CDR3 nucleotides are TGTGCCAGCAGTGAACCCGGGCCGGTACAGGGAAACTATGGCTACACCTTC. This codes for CASSEPGPVQGNYGYTF.

The J gene is TRBJ2-7, the V gene TRBV7-8, with D perhaps TRBD1 (5 bases). The CDR3 contains 13 residues. Germline CDR1 reads SGHVS; CDR2 reads FQNEAQ. Between the trimmed V and J ends, which lost 1 base and 3 bases, there was a span of 7 bases. The CDR3 region is CASSLVTDYEQYF. The DNA of the CDR3 is TGTGCCAGCAGCTTAGTGACAGACTACGAGCAGTACTTC.

This clone appeared once. V and J are TRBV5-1 and TRBJ2-7; the match to TRBD1 covers 7 bases. Germline CDR1 reads SGHRS; CDR2 reads YFSETQ. The trim removed 4 bases at V and 4 bases at J, leaving 5 bases unmatched. CDR3 length equals 13 residues. CDR3 nucleotides: TGCGCCAGCAGCCTGGACAGGCTATACGAGCAGTACTTC. Translating gives CASSLDRLYEQYF.

This clone appeared once. The rearrangement joins TRBV7-2 to TRBJ1-5; D might be TRBD1 (6 bases). With 1 base removed from V and 1 base from J, the gap between germline ends came to 20 bases. Germline CDR1 reads SGHTA; CDR2 reads FQGNSA. The CDR3 is 19 residues long. The CDR3 sequence: CASSLGRSQQGTSNQPQHF. In nucleotides, the CDR3 is TGTGCCAGCAGCTTAGGCAGGTCTCAACAGGGAACGAGCAATCAGCCCCAGCATTTT. The full variable domain, rest sourced from reference TRBV7-2 and TRBJ1-5, is GAGVSQSPSNKVTEKGKDVELRCDPISGHTALYWYRQSLGQGLEFLIYFQGNSAPDKSGLPSDRFSAERTGGSVSTLTIQRTQQEDSAVYLCASSLGRSQQGTSNQPQHFGDGTRLSIL.